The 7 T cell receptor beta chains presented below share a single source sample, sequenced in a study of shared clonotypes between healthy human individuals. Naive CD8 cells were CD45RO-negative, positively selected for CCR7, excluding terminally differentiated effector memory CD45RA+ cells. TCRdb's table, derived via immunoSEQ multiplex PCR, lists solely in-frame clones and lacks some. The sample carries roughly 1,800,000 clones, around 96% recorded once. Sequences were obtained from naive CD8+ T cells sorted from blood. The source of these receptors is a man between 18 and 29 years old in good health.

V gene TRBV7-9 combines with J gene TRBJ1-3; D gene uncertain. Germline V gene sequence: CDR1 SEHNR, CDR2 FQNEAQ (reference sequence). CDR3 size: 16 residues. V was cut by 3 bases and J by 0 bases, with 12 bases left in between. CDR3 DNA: TGTGCCAGCAGCTTGGCCCCGATAGACTCTGGAAACACCATATATTTT. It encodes CASSLAPIDSGNTIYF.

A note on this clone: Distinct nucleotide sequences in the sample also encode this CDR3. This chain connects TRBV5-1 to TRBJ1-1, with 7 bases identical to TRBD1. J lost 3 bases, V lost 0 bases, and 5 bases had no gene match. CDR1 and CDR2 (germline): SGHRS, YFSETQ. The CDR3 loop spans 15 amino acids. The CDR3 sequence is CASSLETGVDTEAFF. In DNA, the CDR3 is TGCGCCAGCAGCTTGGAAACAGGGGTGGACACTGAAGCTTTCTTT.

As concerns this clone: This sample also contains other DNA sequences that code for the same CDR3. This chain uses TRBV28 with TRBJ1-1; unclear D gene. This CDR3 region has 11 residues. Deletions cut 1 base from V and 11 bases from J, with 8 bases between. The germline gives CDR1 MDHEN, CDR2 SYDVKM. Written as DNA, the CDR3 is TGTGCCAGCAGTTTATCGACGGAGGCTTTCTTT. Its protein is CASSLSTEAFF.

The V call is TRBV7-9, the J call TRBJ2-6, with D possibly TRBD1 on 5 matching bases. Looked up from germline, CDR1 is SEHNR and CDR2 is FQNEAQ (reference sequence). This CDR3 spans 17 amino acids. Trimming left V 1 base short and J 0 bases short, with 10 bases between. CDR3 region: CASSLERQTSGANVLTF. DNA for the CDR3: TGTGCCAGCAGCTTAGAGAGACAGACCTCTGGGGCCAACGTCCTGACTTTC.

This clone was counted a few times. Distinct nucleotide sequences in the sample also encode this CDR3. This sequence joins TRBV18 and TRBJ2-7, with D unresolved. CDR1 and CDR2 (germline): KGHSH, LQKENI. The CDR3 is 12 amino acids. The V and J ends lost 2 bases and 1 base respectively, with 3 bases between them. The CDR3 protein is CASSPGSYEQYF. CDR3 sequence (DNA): TGTGCCAGCTCACCAGGGTCCTACGAGCAGTACTTC.

CDR3 coding DNA: TGTGCCAGCAGTGGTCTAGAGGTGGGAAACACTGAAGCTTTCTTT. Amino acid sequence: CASSGLEVGNTEAFF. The V gene is TRBV25-1, the J gene TRBJ1-1; D gene unclear. The germline gives CDR1 MGHDK, CDR2 SYGVNS. Trimming removed 4 bases at V and 2 bases at J, with 14 bases between. The CDR3 has 15 residues.

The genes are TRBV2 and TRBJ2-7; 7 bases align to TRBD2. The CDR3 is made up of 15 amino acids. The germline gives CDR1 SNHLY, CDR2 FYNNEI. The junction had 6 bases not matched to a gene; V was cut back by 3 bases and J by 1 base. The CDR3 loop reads CASSEGGVKSYEQYF. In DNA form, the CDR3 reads TGTGCCAGCAGTGAGGGAGGGGTGAAGTCCTACGAGCAGTACTTC. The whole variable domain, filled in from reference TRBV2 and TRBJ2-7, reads EPEVTQTPSHQVTQMGQEVILRCVPISNHLYFYWYRQILGQKVEFLVSFYNNEISEKSEIFDDQFSVERPDGSNFTLKIRSTKLEDSAMYFCASSEGGVKSYEQYFGPGTRLTVT.